This entry describes one T cell receptor (beta chain). Its antigen is not known. This CDR3 contains 15 residues. Germline lookup yields CDR1 SGHRS and CDR2 YFSETQ. Trimming left V 7 bases short and J 4 bases short, with 19 bases between. The treatment is: roughly 11-day PBMC culture with coronavirus spike peptide pools or control peptides (ViraFEST assay). Peptide pools at approximately 9.4 ug/ml, together with 8.5 to 10 IU/ml IL-2, were added to cultures of 2 million to 2.5 million PBMCs per well. The sample comes from a study of vaccination and CD4 T cells after COVID-19. Study in general: Six males and four females constituted the convalescent cohort, two of whom were Hispanic. No peptide, an HIV-1 Nef pool, or a CEFX pool was what each control culture received.

The Oncomine TCR Beta short-read assay generated sequence data from the DNA of cultured CD4+ T cells. Using the QIAamp micro DNA kit, genomic DNA was extracted from the CD4+ T cells that had been cultured. TCRdb reprocessed the PCR reads with MiXCR, giving one entry per CDR3 protein. There are almost 5,500 distinct CDR3 sequences in the sample; 34% occur only once, and 34% lies in the top ten. The V and J genes are TRBV5-1 and TRBJ2-3, with a weak D call TRBD1 (6 bases). The material sequenced was CD4+ T cells from blood, cultured in vitro, taken after SARS-CoV-2 vaccination. The receptor was derived from a human donor who had recovered from COVID-19. CDR3 coding DNA: TGCGCCAGCGCCTTCGTCAGTGGACAGTCAGATACGCAGTATTTT. Protein product: CASAFVSGQSDTQYF.